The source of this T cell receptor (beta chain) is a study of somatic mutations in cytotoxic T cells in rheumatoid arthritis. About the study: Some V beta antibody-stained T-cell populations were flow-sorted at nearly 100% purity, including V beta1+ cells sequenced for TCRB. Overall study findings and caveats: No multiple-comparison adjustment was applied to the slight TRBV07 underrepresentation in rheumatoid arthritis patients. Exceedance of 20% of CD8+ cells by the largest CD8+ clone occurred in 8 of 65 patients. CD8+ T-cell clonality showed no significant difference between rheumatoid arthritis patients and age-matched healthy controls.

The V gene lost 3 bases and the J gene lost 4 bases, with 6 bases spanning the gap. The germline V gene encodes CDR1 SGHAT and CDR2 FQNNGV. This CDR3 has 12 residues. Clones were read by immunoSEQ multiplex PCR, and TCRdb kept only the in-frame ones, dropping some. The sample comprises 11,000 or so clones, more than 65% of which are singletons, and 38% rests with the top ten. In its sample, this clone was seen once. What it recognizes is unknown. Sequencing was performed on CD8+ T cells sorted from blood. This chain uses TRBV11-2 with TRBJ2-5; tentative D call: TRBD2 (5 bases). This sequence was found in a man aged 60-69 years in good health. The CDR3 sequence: CASSFSGETQYF. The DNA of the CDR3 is TGTGCCAGCAGCTTCAGCGGAGAGACCCAGTACTTC.